What follows are 19 T cell receptor beta chains derived from one specimen sequenced in a study of T cell responses to AZD1222 COVID-19 vaccine. Here immunoSEQ multiplex PCR was the method, and the copy in TCRdb shows in-frame clones only, minus some. The table lists fewer than 120,000 clones, roughly 92% of them singletons, with less than 2.5% in the top ten. The input for sequencing was peripheral blood, taken 28 days after the second AZD1222 dose. Receptor source: an adult who received the AZD1222 COVID-19 vaccine.

The chain combines TRBV6-5 with TRBJ1-1; weak D call: TRBD1 (5 bases). CDR1 is MNHEY and CDR2 is SVGAGI in the germline V gene. The ends were cut back, 3 bases at V and 1 base at J, with 12 bases in the middle. The CDR3 runs to 15 residues. In DNA, the CDR3 is TGTGCCAGCAGTTATCCGGGGCAGCAGAACACTGAAGCTTTCTTT. This gives the protein CASSYPGQQNTEAFF.

The chain combines TRBV29-1 with TRBJ1-3; unclear D gene. V was pared by 7 bases and J by 0 bases, with 10 bases between. There are 13 residues in the CDR3. The germline V gene encodes CDR1 SQVTM and CDR2 ANQGSEA. The CDR3 sequence: CSALHRSGNTIYF. The CDR3 DNA is TGCAGCGCCCTGCATCGCTCTGGAAACACCATATATTTT.

The chain links TRBV5-1 to TRBJ2-1; the D is unclear. There are 13 residues in the CDR3. The germline V gene encodes CDR1 SGHRS and CDR2 YFSETQ. Trimming left V 5 bases short and J 1 base short, with 7 bases between. The chain's CDR3 is CASSFQSYNEQFF. CDR3 DNA sequence: TGCGCCAGCAGTTTTCAGTCCTACAATGAGCAGTTCTTC.

The chain joins TRBV5-6 to TRBJ2-7; a weak D match, TRBD1 (5 bases). Looked up from germline, CDR1 is SGHDT and CDR2 is YYEEEE. CDR3 length: 13 residues. The V and J ends lost 0 bases and 2 bases respectively, with 6 bases between them. CDR3 DNA: TGTGCCAGCAGCTTGGGGACAACCTACGAGCAGTACTTC. Encoded protein: CASSLGTTYEQYF.

In nucleotides, the CDR3 is TGTGCCATCAACCACCAGGACAGGGGGCTGGACGGGGAGCTGTTTTTT. It codes for CAINHQDRGLDGELFF. The chain employs TRBV10-3 and TRBJ2-2; 11 bases match TRBD1. The V gene's germline CDR1 is ENHRY and CDR2 SYGVKD. This CDR3 has 16 residues. After removal of 7 bases from V and 7 bases from J, the junction contained 11 bases not matched to a gene.

The chain uses TRBV10-3 and TRBJ2-2; D not certain. Trimming took 8 bases from V and 0 from J, leaving 7 bases between them. CDR1 and CDR2 (germline): ENHRY, SYGVKD. CDR3 size: 13 residues. CDR3 loop: CAIFQANTGELFF. The DNA for the CDR3 is TGTGCCATCTTCCAGGCGAACACCGGGGAGCTGTTTTTT.

This chain uses TRBV5-4 with TRBJ1-1; 7 bases match TRBD1. V lost 4 bases, J lost 0 bases, and 6 bases stayed unmatched. Per the germline V gene, CDR1 is SGHNT and CDR2 is YYREEE (reference sequence). This CDR3 has 15 residues. This chain's CDR3 is CASSLLGQMNTEAFF. DNA for the CDR3: TGTGCCAGCAGCCTGCTGGGACAGATGAACACTGAAGCTTTCTTT.

This sequence joins TRBV7-6 and TRBJ2-3; TRBD2 is a possible D gene (5 bases). The CDR3 covers 13 residues. The V end was cut by 6 bases, the J end by 6 bases, with 13 bases between. In germline, CDR1 is SGHVS, CDR2 FNYEAQ. CDR3 nucleotides: TGTGCCAGCAGGCGGACTGGGGAGGATACGCAGTATTTT. As protein: CASRRTGEDTQYF.

The table lists this clone with a count of one. This chain joins TRBV6-5 and TRBJ2-3, with TRBD2 identical over 8 bases. CDR3 length: 14 amino acids. V lost 6 bases, J lost 5 bases, and 7 bases stayed unmatched. Looked up from germline, CDR1 is MNHEY and CDR2 is SVGAGI. CDR3 sequence reads: CASRGRGAVDTQYF. The CDR3 DNA reads as TGTGCCAGCAGGGGGCGGGGGGCCGTAGATACGCAGTATTTT.

The gene calls are TRBV28 and TRBJ1-4; D is ambiguous. Germline V gene lookup returns CDR1 MDHEN and CDR2 SYDVKM. V shed 1 base and J shed 3 bases, with 12 bases lying between them. The CDR3 covers 16 residues. The CDR3 sequence: CASSLYGVGSNEKLFF. DNA for the CDR3: TGTGCCAGCAGTTTATACGGGGTCGGGTCTAATGAAAAACTGTTTTTT.

This clone was recorded only once. This rearrangement joins TRBV6-5 to TRBJ1-1; possible D gene TRBD1, 6 bases. Germline values: CDR1 MNHEY, CDR2 SVGAGI. The CDR3 length is 15 residues. Trimming left V 7 bases short and J 0 bases short, with 15 bases between. CDR3 DNA: TGTGCCAGCACCCAAGGGAGGACAGTGAACACTGAAGCTTTCTTT. Translated: CASTQGRTVNTEAFF.

The rearrangement uses TRBV6-2 or TRBV6-3 and TRBJ1-5; weak D call: TRBD1 (6 bases). V was shortened by 5 bases and J by 2 bases, with 13 bases between the two germline ends. This CDR3 contains 15 residues. The germline gives CDR1 MNHEY, CDR2 SVGEGT. CDR3 nucleotide sequence: TGTGCCAGCAGTCGACCGACAGGAGGCAATCAGCCCCAGCATTTT. It encodes CASSRPTGGNQPQHF.

The chain is built from TRBV7-2 and TRBJ2-1, with TRBD2 as a possible D gene (5 bases). The V end was cut by 0 bases, the J end by 9 bases, with 12 bases between. This CDR3 region has 14 residues. Germline CDR1 is SGHTA and CDR2 is FQGNSA. Here the CDR3 DNA reads TGTGCCAGCAGCTTAGCGGTAGTAGGGAGTGAGCAGTTCTTC. As protein: CASSLAVVGSEQFF.

This chain connects TRBV7-8 to TRBJ1-4, with TRBD1 as a possible D gene (5 bases). Germline lookup yields CDR1 SGHVS and CDR2 FQNEAQ. This CDR3 is built from 17 residues. Trimming stripped 3 bases from V and 4 bases from J, with 18 bases between. The DNA of the CDR3 is TGTGCCAGCAGCTTCTCCCGCGGTAGGGGCCTTAATGAAAAACTGTTTTTT. It encodes CASSFSRGRGLNEKLFF. Using reference TRBV7-8 and TRBJ1-4 for the parts outside the CDR3, the full variable domain is GAGVSQSPRYKVAKRGQDVALRCDPISGHVSLFWYQQALGQGPEFLTYFQNEAQLDKSGLPSDRFFAERPEGSVSTLKIQRTQQEDSAVYLCASSFSRGRGLNEKLFFGSGTQLSVL.

This rearrangement joins TRBV3-1 (or the pseudogene TRBV3-2) to TRBJ1-2; D gene ambiguous. Germline assignment: CDR1 LGHDT and CDR2 YNNKEL (reference sequence). The CDR3 runs 12 residues. V was cut by 8 bases and J by 4 bases, with 11 bases left in between. The CDR3 region is CASGRQTYGYTF. For the CDR3, the DNA is TGTGCCAGCGGGCGGCAGACCTATGGCTACACCTTC.

The chain uses TRBV4-3 and TRBJ1-1; no clear D. The CDR3 covers 14 residues. CDR1 and CDR2 (germline): LGHNA, YSLEER. V lost 1 base to trimming and J lost 4 bases, with 10 bases between them. In DNA form, the CDR3 reads TGCGCCAGCAGCCAAGGACTCGCACTCACTGAAGCTTTCTTT. It yields the protein CASSQGLALTEAFF.

The chain combines TRBV7-9 with TRBJ2-1; TRBD1 aligns across 8 bases. V lost 3 bases and J lost 5; bases outside the gene matches: 6. CDR3 length equals 15 residues. Germline-derived CDR1 and CDR2 are SEHNR and FQNEAQ (reference sequence). CDR3 protein: CASSFGDRTHNEQFF. The CDR3 region has the DNA TGTGCCAGCAGCTTTGGGGACAGGACCCACAATGAGCAGTTCTTC.

This chain uses TRBV24-1 with TRBJ1-2; D is perhaps TRBD1 (6 bases). The germline V gene encodes CDR1 KGHDR and CDR2 SFDVKD. CDR3 length: 13 amino acids. Trimming took 3 bases from V and 7 from J, leaving 11 bases between them. CDR3 DNA: TGTGCCACCAGTGATGCACAGGGTGGTGGCTACACCTTC. Translation gives CATSDAQGGGYTF.

The gene calls are TRBV12-5 and TRBJ1-6; maybe TRBD1 (6 bases). The CDR3 loop spans 13 amino acids. V was shortened by 9 bases and J by 10 bases, with 16 bases between the two germline ends. The V gene's germline CDR1 is LGHNT and CDR2 FRNRAP. The CDR3 is CASTGQGGSPLHF. In nucleotides, the CDR3 is TGTGCTAGCACAGGGCAGGGAGGATCACCCCTCCACTTT. Looking up the rest from reference TRBV12-5 and TRBJ1-6 gives the full variable domain: DARVTQTPRHKVTEMGQEVTMRCQPILGHNTVFWYRQTMMQGLELLAYFRNRAPLDDSGMPKDRFSAEMPDATLATLKIQPSEPRDSAVYFCASTGQGGSPLHFGNGTRLTVT.